This T cell receptor (beta chain) was identified in a study of memory CD4+ T cells and cytomegalovirus serostatus. Study in general: Healthy Belgian adult donors included nine or ten CMV-positive and about two dozen CMV-negative people. Study-wide results and limits: CD4+ memory repertoires contained 67 of 164 reported CMV TCRbeta sequences.

Generated by immunoSEQ multiplex PCR, the TCRdb table keeps only in-frame clones and is missing some. The profile covers tens of thousands of clones, with around 75% appearing a single time and about 1% taken by the ten largest. This CDR3 comprises 14 residues. The V gene lost 8 bases and the J gene lost 0 bases, with 16 bases spanning the gap. The germline CDR1 and CDR2 sequences are SQVTM and ANQGSEA. With respect to this clone: What it binds is unknown.

The sort gate was single viable CD3+CD4+CD8-CD45RO+ cells for memory CD4+ T cells. Positive selection with CD4 microbeads enriched total CD4+ T cells. The source of this sequence is an adult in good health and CMV-seronegative. The sample taken for sequencing was memory CD4+ T cells from blood. The chain has TRBV29-1 and TRBJ1-1; tentatively, D is TRBD1 (6 bases). The CDR3 DNA sequence: TGCAGCACCCAAAGGGGGGCTATGAACACTGAAGCTTTCTTT. Protein: CSTQRGAMNTEAFF.